These 22 T cell receptor beta chains share one sample of origin, sequenced in a study of control samples from healthy donors and cancer patients. Only in-frame clones appear in the TCRdb table, and some are missing; sequencing was by immunoSEQ multiplex PCR. Of around 110,000 clones detected, around 91% appear once; the ten largest clones hold 1% to 1.4%. What was sequenced was PBMCs. The receptors stem from a woman between 50 and 59 years old with colorectal cancer.

V usage is TRBV11-2 and J usage is TRBJ1-2; the D gene is possibly TRBD1 (5 bases). Trimming took off 4 bases at V and 4 bases at J, with 19 bases between the two ends. This CDR3 has 16 amino acids. Germline V lookup: CDR1 SGHAT, CDR2 FQNNGV. The CDR3 here is CASSSSQVRSGYGYTF. Written as DNA, the CDR3 is TGTGCCAGCAGCTCCTCACAGGTCAGGAGCGGCTATGGCTACACCTTC. The whole variable domain, remainder taken from reference TRBV11-2 and TRBJ1-2, is EAGVAQSPRYKIIEKRQSVAFWCNPISGHATLYWYQQILGQGPKLLIQFQNNGVVDDSQLPKDRFSAERLKGVDSTLKIQPAKLEDSAVYLCASSSSQVRSGYGYTFGSGTRLTVV.

The chain is built from TRBV5-1 and TRBJ2-5, with 16 bases lining up with TRBD2. CDR1 and CDR2 (germline): SGHRS, YFSETQ. V was pared by 4 bases and J by 4 bases, with 7 bases of the junction left unmatched. CDR3 length: 17 amino acids. CDR3 DNA: TGCGCCAGCAGCCCGGGACTAGCGGGAGGGGAGGGAGAGACCCAGTACTTC. This gives the protein CASSPGLAGGEGETQYF.

The J gene is TRBJ1-2, the V gene TRBV19; D perhaps matches TRBD1 (6 bases). V shed 6 bases and J shed 5 bases, with 16 bases lying between them. The V gene's germline CDR1 is LNHDA and CDR2 SQIVND (reference sequence). The CDR3 loop spans 14 amino acids. CDR3 residues: CASRPGQTRYGYTF. The CDR3 bases are TGTGCCAGTAGGCCGGGACAAACGCGGTATGGCTACACCTTC.

The chain employs TRBV12-3 or TRBV12-4 and TRBJ1-2; D ambiguous. V was cut by 8 bases and J by 0 bases, with 10 bases left in between. CDR3 size: 13 residues. In DNA form, the CDR3 reads TGTGCCAGCCAAGCCAGGACTAACTATGGCTACACCTTC. Its protein product is CASQARTNYGYTF.

This clone was counted once. The CDR3 sequence is CASTLGSYEQYF. CDR3 nucleotides: TGTGCCAGCACCTTAGGGTCCTACGAGCAGTACTTC. The chain recombines TRBV28 with TRBJ2-7; D remains unclear. Trimming stripped 7 bases from V and 1 base from J, with 8 bases between. Germline CDR1 and CDR2: MDHEN and SYDVKM. There are 12 residues in the CDR3.

The CDR3 DNA sequence: TGTGCCAGCAGCCGAACAGGGGGGAAGACTGAAGCTTTCTTT. Encoded protein: CASSRTGGKTEAFF. The chain uses TRBV14 and TRBJ1-1, with 8 bases fitting TRBD1. The CDR3 is made up of 14 amino acids. From germline, CDR1 is SGHDN and CDR2 FVKESK. V lost 4 bases, J lost 5 bases, and 6 bases stayed unmatched. Filled out from reference TRBV14 and TRBJ1-1, the complete variable domain reads EAGVTQFPSHSVIEKGQTVTLRCDPISGHDNLYWYRRVMGKEIKFLLHFVKESKQDESGMPNNRFLAERTGGTYSTLKVQPAELEDSGVYFCASSRTGGKTEAFFGQGTRLTVV.

CDR3 in DNA: TGTGCCAGCAGCGGGTCACCCAGGCTAGCGGGAGTACCTGAGCAGTTCTTC. This codes for CASSGSPRLAGVPEQFF. The V call is TRBV2, the J call TRBJ2-1; 10 bases fit TRBD2. Germline-derived CDR1 and CDR2 are SNHLY and FYNNEI. J was trimmed by 9 bases and V by 6 bases; bases with no gene match: 17. This CDR3 is built from 17 residues.

The chain combines TRBV10-3 with TRBJ1-4; D remains unclear. CDR1 is ENHRY, CDR2 SYGVKD, per germline. The V and J ends lost 8 bases and 0 bases respectively, with 13 bases between them. The length of the CDR3 is 15 residues. DNA for the CDR3: TGTGCCATCGCAGACTCCCTCGCAACTAATGAAAAACTGTTTTTT. As protein: CAIADSLATNEKLFF.

The CDR3 spells CASSLSIRSQETQYF. CDR3 sequence (DNA): TGTGCCAGCAGTTTATCGATTCGGAGCCAAGAGACCCAGTACTTC. The rearrangement uses TRBV27 and TRBJ2-5; D uncertain. V lost 0 bases and J lost 1, with 9 bases in between. The CDR3 is 15 amino acids. The germline V gene encodes CDR1 MNHEY and CDR2 SMNVEV (reference sequence).

V gene TRBV18 combines with J gene TRBJ2-1; 10 bases fit TRBD2. With V trimmed by 2 bases and J by 1 base, 8 bases remained unmatched. Looked up from germline, CDR1 is KGHSH and CDR2 is LQKENI. This CDR3 has 18 amino acids. The CDR3 sequence is CASSPIERGGWSYNEQFF. The CDR3 region has the DNA TGTGCCAGCTCACCAATCGAGCGGGGGGGTTGGTCCTACAATGAGCAGTTCTTC. The whole variable domain, remainder taken from reference TRBV18 and TRBJ2-1, is NAGVMQNPRHLVRRRGQEARLRCSPMKGHSHVYWYRQLPEEGLKFMVYLQKENIIDESGMPKERFSAEFPKEGPSILRIQQVVRGDSAAYFCASSPIERGGWSYNEQFFGPGTRLTVL.

The chain links TRBV6-2 or TRBV6-3 to TRBJ2-5, with D maybe TRBD1 (5 bases). V was cut by 2 bases and J by 5 bases, with 12 bases left in between. This CDR3 region has 14 residues. Germline V gene lookup returns CDR1 MNHEY and CDR2 SVGEGT. Here the CDR3 DNA reads TGTGCCAGCAGTTACCGGGTGCAGGGTGAGACCCAGTACTTC. This codes for CASSYRVQGETQYF.

This sequence joins TRBV7-9 and TRBJ2-7, with D possibly being TRBD1 (5 bases). The V end was cut by 5 bases, the J end by 2 bases, with 19 bases between. CDR3 length: 16 amino acids. Looked up from germline, CDR1 is SEHNR and CDR2 is FQNEAQ (reference sequence). CDR3 DNA: TGTGCCAGCAGCGCCTCCGGACACTGGCCTGCCTACGAGCAGTACTTC. Protein sequence: CASSASGHWPAYEQYF.

V and J are TRBV19 and TRBJ1-1, with 7 bases matching TRBD1. After removal of 6 bases from V and 6 bases from J, the junction contained 7 bases not matched to a gene. The CDR3 has 13 residues. Germline V gene sequence: CDR1 LNHDA, CDR2 SQIVND (reference sequence). In nucleotides, the CDR3 is TGTGCCAGTAGGATTGGACAGGCCGCTGAAGCTTTCTTT. Translated: CASRIGQAAEAFF.

V is TRBV15 and J is TRBJ2-3, with 11 nucleotides matching TRBD2. With V trimmed by 6 bases and J by 6 bases, 2 bases remained unmatched. The germline V gene has CDR1 LNHNV and CDR2 YYDKDF (reference sequence). The CDR3 loop spans 13 amino acids. The CDR3 nucleotides read TGTGCCACCAGGACTAGCGGGGAGGATACGCAGTATTTT. As protein: CATRTSGEDTQYF.

The chain has TRBV3-1 (or the pseudogene TRBV3-2) and TRBJ2-5; 8 bases agree with TRBD1. The CDR3 has 14 amino acids. The V and J ends lost 1 base and 5 bases, in that order; junction bases with no gene match: 3. CDR1 is LGHDT, CDR2 YNNKEL, per germline (reference sequence). CDR3 loop: CASSQGTGSETQYF. The CDR3, as DNA: TGTGCCAGCAGCCAAGGGACAGGGTCCGAGACCCAGTACTTC.

This clone was seen a handful of times. The chain employs TRBV10-3 and TRBJ1-3, with D possibly matching TRBD1 (5 bases). The CDR3 spans 14 residues. Deletions cut 6 bases from V and 0 bases from J, with 9 bases between. Germline CDR1 is ENHRY and CDR2 is SYGVKD. The CDR3 DNA reads TGTGCCATCAGGGAGACAGTCTCTGGAAACACCATATATTTT. Encoded protein: CAIRETVSGNTIYF.

The V and J genes are TRBV6-5 and TRBJ1-2; a possible D gene is TRBD1 (5 bases). CDR3 size: 14 residues. From germline, CDR1 is MNHEY and CDR2 SVGAGI. V lost 7 bases to trimming and J lost 1 base, with 13 bases between them. The CDR3 spells CASNGGSYNYGYTF. The CDR3 DNA reads TGTGCCAGCAACGGGGGAAGCTATAACTATGGCTACACCTTC.

This sequence joins TRBV19 and TRBJ1-1, with D uncertain. CDR3 length: 16 amino acids. V lost 3 bases and J lost 6, with 20 bases in between. In germline, CDR1 is LNHDA, CDR2 SQIVND (reference sequence). The CDR3 bases are TGTGCCAGTAGTATCGGAGTTCGGCCGGTTGGCGCTGAAGCTTTCTTT. This gives the protein CASSIGVRPVGAEAFF.

The V gene is TRBV27, the J gene TRBJ2-1, with 10 bases aligning to TRBD2. The V gene's germline CDR1 is MNHEY and CDR2 SMNVEV (reference sequence). The V gene end was trimmed by 7 bases and the J gene end by 6 bases; junction bases not matched to a gene: 6. CDR3 length equals 14 residues. CDR3 loop: CASILAGKFNEQFF. The CDR3 region has the DNA TGTGCCAGCATACTAGCGGGAAAATTCAATGAGCAGTTCTTC.

The chain employs TRBV4-1 and TRBJ2-7; a weak D match, TRBD1 (5 bases). Germline V gene sequence: CDR1 MGHRA, CDR2 YSYEKL. V was trimmed by 2 bases and J by 0 bases, leaving 11 bases between them. This CDR3 contains 15 residues. CDR3 sequence reads: CASSQSPTVSYEQYF. The CDR3 coding sequence is TGCGCCAGCAGCCAAAGCCCGACAGTCTCCTACGAGCAGTACTTC.

The chain is built from TRBV28 and TRBJ2-7, with TRBD2 matching over 7 bases. The CDR3 totals 14 residues. CDR1 and CDR2 from the germline V gene are MDHEN and SYDVKM. V gave up 6 bases and J gave up 9 bases; unmatched junction bases: 14. The CDR3 nucleotides read TGTGCCAGCAGCCAACCCACACGACCTAGCGGGCAGTACTTC. Translated, it gives CASSQPTRPSGQYF.

The rearrangement joins TRBV29-1 to TRBJ2-3; 10 nucleotides match TRBD2. The CDR3 runs to 13 residues. The germline V gene has CDR1 SQVTM and CDR2 ANQGSEA. This CDR3 reads CSEEREGSDTQYF. The CDR3 DNA follows: TGCAGTGAGGAGCGGGAGGGATCAGATACGCAGTATTTT.